These 31 T cell receptor beta chains were sequenced from one sample in a study of blood T cell repertoires in COVID-19. Here immunoSEQ multiplex PCR was the method, and the copy in TCRdb shows in-frame clones only, minus some. The repertoire consists of 100,000 to 140,000 clones, with roughly 88% occurring once and the leading ten covering roughly 6.6%. The sample comprised peripheral blood. These receptors came from a man in his forties or fifties with active or convalescent COVID-19.

V is TRBV9 and J is TRBJ1-1, with 8 positions matching TRBD1. The CDR3 is made up of 16 amino acids. In germline, CDR1 is SGDLS, CDR2 YYNGEE. The J segment lost 3 bases and the V segment lost 3 bases, leaving 10 bases of the junction unmatched. The CDR3 protein is CASSAIKDRGYTEAFF. CDR3 sequence (DNA): TGTGCCAGCAGCGCTATAAAAGACAGGGGATACACTGAAGCTTTCTTT.

J is TRBJ1-6 and V is TRBV5-4; D is undetermined. V was cut by 2 bases and J by 10 bases, with 7 bases left in between. This CDR3 contains 12 residues. Germline V gene data show CDR1 as SGHNT and CDR2 as YYREEE (reference sequence). Here the CDR3 DNA reads TGTGCCAGCAGCTTCGGGAAATCACCCCTCCACTTT. Its protein product is CASSFGKSPLHF.

The chain links TRBV6-6 to TRBJ1-5; a weak D match, TRBD1 (5 bases). This CDR3 contains 14 residues. V shed 4 bases and J shed 1 base, with 8 bases lying between them. The germline gives CDR1 MNHNY, CDR2 SVGAGI (reference sequence). The DNA for the CDR3 is TGTGCCAGCAGTTTGGCAGGGAGCAATCAGCCCCAGCATTTT. This sequence encodes CASSLAGSNQPQHF.

The CDR3, as DNA: TGTGCCATCAGGATGACTGAAAAAGAGACGCGGGCCGACACAGATACGCAGTATTTT. Encoded protein: CAIRMTEKETRADTDTQYF. This rearrangement joins TRBV10-3 to TRBJ2-3, with a tentative D call TRBD2 (5 bases). Germline values: CDR1 ENHRY, CDR2 SYGVKD. The CDR3 sequence is 19 residues long. The V end lost 6 bases, the J end lost 2 bases, and 27 bases lay between the germline ends.

This clone was observed a few times. This chain joins TRBV7-8 and TRBJ1-5; D uncertain. The germline V gene has CDR1 SGHVS and CDR2 FQNEAQ. V was clipped by 5 bases and J by 6 bases, with 14 bases between them. This CDR3 has 14 amino acids. CDR3 in DNA: TGTGCCAGCAGCCCCGTTGCAGGATTTCAGCCCCAGCATTTT. This gives the protein CASSPVAGFQPQHF.

The rearrangement links TRBV6-2 or TRBV6-3 to TRBJ1-5; 10 bases are a match to TRBD1. The V and J ends lost 5 bases and 7 bases, in that order; junction bases with no gene match: 8. CDR3 length: 15 residues. The germline CDR1 and CDR2 sequences are MNHEY and SVGEGT. CDR3 sequence (DNA): TGTGCCAGCAGTACCGGGACAGGGGCGGGGCAGCCCCAGCATTTT. Protein: CASSTGTGAGQPQHF.

This chain joins TRBV28 and TRBJ2-1; D is undetermined. CDR3 length: 13 amino acids. Germline CDR1 and CDR2: MDHEN and SYDVKM. Deletions cut 5 bases from V and 9 bases from J, with 14 bases between. In nucleotides, the CDR3 is TGTGCCAGCAGTCCCACCCGCCGGGTTGAGCAGTTCTTC. This codes for CASSPTRRVEQFF.

The chain employs TRBV18 and TRBJ1-1; no firm D call. Deletions cut 2 bases from V and 11 bases from J, with 15 bases between. The length of the CDR3 is 13 residues. Germline CDR1 and CDR2: KGHSH and LQKENI. CDR3 DNA: TGTGCCAGCTCACCAGGGCAGGTCGCACGGGCTTTCTTT. It codes for CASSPGQVARAFF.

The chain carries TRBV21-1 and TRBJ2-7; TRBD2 was called by the table and not checked on the DNA. TRBV21-1 has pseudogene status. This CDR3 contains 15 residues. CDR3 DNA: TGTGCCAGCAGCATTACAGGCGGGAGAACCTACGAGCAGTACTTC. Translated: CASSITGGRTYEQYF.

V usage is TRBV6-1 and J usage is TRBJ1-6; the match to TRBD1 covers 10 bases. After removal of 3 bases from V and 9 bases from J, the junction contained 5 bases not matched to a gene. In germline, CDR1 is MNHNS, CDR2 SASEGT. This CDR3 contains 15 residues. The DNA of the CDR3 is TGTGCCAGCAGTGACACAGGACAGGGGGTTTCACCCCTCCACTTT. Translated: CASSDTGQGVSPLHF.

The rearrangement joins TRBV19 to TRBJ1-6, with TRBD1 identical over 7 bases. The CDR3 covers 16 residues. Germline V lookup: CDR1 LNHDA, CDR2 SQIVND (reference sequence). The junction had 7 bases not matched to a gene; V was cut back by 8 bases and J by 0 bases. Here the CDR3 reads CASSRGASSYNSPLHF. For the CDR3, the DNA is TGTGCCAGTTCCAGGGGGGCGAGCTCCTATAATTCACCCCTCCACTTT. Full variable domain (outside the CDR3, taken from reference TRBV19 and TRBJ1-6): DGGITQSPKYLFRKEGQNVTLSCEQNLNHDAMYWYRQDPGQGLRLIYYSQIVNDFQKGDIAEGYSVSREKKESFPLTVTSAQKNPTAFYLCASSRGASSYNSPLHFGNGTRLTVT.

Note on this clone: At one end, the junction sequence differs from germline, possibly due to a read error. J is TRBJ1-2 and V is TRBV18; 8 bases match TRBD1. The CDR3 is made up of 17 amino acids. The germline V gene has CDR1 KGHSH and CDR2 LQKENI. The CDR3 DNA reads as TGTGCCAGTTCACCCGGACAGGGAGGGTTCAGCGTGAGGGGCTACACCTTC. Residues: CASSPGQGGFSVRGYTF. The full variable domain, completed using reference TRBV18 and TRBJ1-2, is NAGVMQNPRHLVRRRGQEARLRCSPMKGHSHVYWYRQLPEEGLKFMVYLQKENIIDESGMPKERFSAEFPKEGPSILRIQQVVRGDSAAYFCASSPGQGGFSVRGYTFGSGTRLTVV.

The chain is built from TRBV28 and TRBJ1-2; 9 positions match TRBD1. Germline CDR1 reads MDHEN; CDR2 reads SYDVKM. V was pared by 1 base and J by 4 bases, with 7 bases of the junction left unmatched. This CDR3 region has 16 residues. CDR3 sequence: CASSLLGQGTRYGYTF. The CDR3 DNA sequence: TGTGCCAGCAGTTTATTGGGACAGGGAACCCGCTATGGCTACACCTTC.

This clone was found a few times. The CDR3 reads CASSDRLGGGSQPQHF. CDR3 coding DNA: TGTGCCAGCAGTGACCGATTAGGAGGGGGCAGTCAGCCCCAGCATTTT. This sequence joins TRBV2 and TRBJ1-5, with 7 bases lining up with TRBD1. The V gene end was trimmed by 3 bases and the J gene end by 6 bases; junction bases not matched to a gene: 11. The CDR3 totals 16 residues. The germline V gene encodes CDR1 SNHLY and CDR2 FYNNEI.

V and J are TRBV11-3 and TRBJ2-1; 8 bases are a match to TRBD2. Germline CDR1 is SGHNT and CDR2 is YENEEA. The CDR3 has 17 amino acids. J gave up 6 bases and V 5 bases, and 15 bases lay outside the gene matches. As DNA, the CDR3 is TGTGCCAGCAGCCTCCGGGGGGGACTAGGCGGTTTCAATGAGCAGTTCTTC. The encoded protein is CASSLRGGLGGFNEQFF.

Only a few counts were recorded for this clone. V gene TRBV19 combines with J gene TRBJ2-3; 9 bases agree with TRBD1. The CDR3 is 14 residues long. V lost 3 bases to trimming and J lost 10 bases; unmatched junction nucleotides: 8. Germline V gene data show CDR1 as LNHDA and CDR2 as SQIVND (reference sequence). The DNA for the CDR3 is TGTGCCAGTAGTATGGTGGGACAGGGCCCTTCGCAGTATTTT. It translates to CASSMVGQGPSQYF.

The gene calls are TRBV28 and TRBJ1-2; D ambiguous. V lost 6 bases and J 5 bases, leaving 16 bases between the germline ends. The CDR3 is 14 amino acids. Germline-derived CDR1 and CDR2 are MDHEN and SYDVKM. The CDR3 DNA sequence: TGTGCCAGCAGCCTCCCGGGAAGGGTATATGGCTACACCTTC. Its protein is CASSLPGRVYGYTF.

The chain has TRBV19 and TRBJ2-5; D is uncertain. CDR3 length: 14 residues. The V end lost 7 bases, the J end lost 0 bases, and 12 bases lay between the germline ends. From germline, CDR1 is LNHDA and CDR2 SQIVND (reference sequence). The CDR3 spells CASTPQGDQETQYF. CDR3 bases: TGTGCCAGTACCCCCCAAGGAGACCAAGAGACCCAGTACTTC.

This clone was recorded once. The chain joins TRBV7-2 to TRBJ2-3; 7 nucleotides align to TRBD2. Germline CDR1 and CDR2: SGHTA and FQGNSA. The V and J ends lost 7 bases and 4 bases, in that order; junction bases with no gene match: 20. This CDR3 is 18 amino acids long. The CDR3 DNA reads as TGTGCCAGCAACAGCTTAGCCCGCGGGAGTATTGGCGCAGATACGCAGTATTTT. This sequence encodes CASNSLARGSIGADTQYF. Combining the CDR3 with reference TRBV7-2 and TRBJ2-3 gives the whole variable domain GAGVSQSPSNKVTEKGKDVELRCDPISGHTALYWYRQSLGQGLEFLIYFQGNSAPDKSGLPSDRFSAERTGGSVSTLTIQRTQQEDSAVYLCASNSLARGSIGADTQYFGPGTRLTVL.

The chain joins TRBV4-2 to TRBJ2-7, with 10 bases matching TRBD2. After removal of 0 bases from V and 2 bases from J, the junction contained 4 bases not matched to a gene. CDR3 size: 16 residues. Germline lookup yields CDR1 LGHNA and CDR2 YNFKEQ. The CDR3 region is CASSQDPGLATYEQYF. Written as DNA, the CDR3 is TGTGCCAGCAGCCAAGACCCGGGACTAGCGACCTACGAGCAGTACTTC.

This clone was seen only a few times. The chain links TRBV7-2 to TRBJ1-1, with TRBD1 as a possible D gene (6 bases). Trimming removed 1 base from V and 2 bases from J, with 11 bases in between. This CDR3 is 15 amino acids long. The germline V gene encodes CDR1 SGHTA and CDR2 FQGNSA. The CDR3 spells CASSLGRTVNTEAFF. As DNA, the CDR3 is TGTGCCAGCAGCTTAGGGAGGACAGTTAACACTGAAGCTTTCTTT.

The V call is TRBV7-9, the J call TRBJ2-2; possibly TRBD2 for D (5 bases). Trimming stripped 3 bases from V and 4 bases from J, with 15 bases between. Germline V gene sequence: CDR1 SEHNR, CDR2 FQNEAQ (reference sequence). There are 16 residues in the CDR3. This chain's CDR3 is CASSFHWQGGTGELFF. The CDR3 coding sequence is TGTGCCAGCAGCTTCCATTGGCAAGGAGGCACCGGGGAGCTGTTTTTT.

The chain employs TRBV7-8 and TRBJ1-6; a weak D match, TRBD1 (6 bases). Deletions cut 4 bases from V and 10 bases from J, with 20 bases between. Per the germline V gene, CDR1 is SGHVS and CDR2 is FQNEAQ. The CDR3 covers 16 residues. Here the CDR3 DNA reads TGTGCCAGCAGCTCCAGGGGCGCTATAGGGAACTCACCCCTCCACTTT. This gives the protein CASSSRGAIGNSPLHF. Combining the CDR3 with reference TRBV7-8 and TRBJ1-6 gives the whole variable domain GAGVSQSPRYKVAKRGQDVALRCDPISGHVSLFWYQQALGQGPEFLTYFQNEAQLDKSGLPSDRFFAERPEGSVSTLKIQRTQQEDSAVYLCASSSRGAIGNSPLHFGNGTRLTVT.

The chain combines TRBV11-2 with TRBJ2-5; the D gene is possibly TRBD1 (7 bases). Germline V CDR1 and CDR2: SGHAT, FQNNGV. The ends were cut back, 1 base at V and 7 bases at J, with 25 bases in the middle. This CDR3 is built from 18 residues. The CDR3 loop is CASSLVGGAGGAFGTQYF. The CDR3 nucleotides read TGTGCCAGCAGCTTAGTAGGCGGGGCAGGGGGTGCCTTTGGGACCCAGTACTTC.

This CDR3 reads CASSFPLGRPEGGYTF. Written as DNA, the CDR3 is TGTGCCAGCAGTTTCCCCCTCGGGAGGCCTGAGGGAGGCTACACCTTC. The chain couples TRBV28 to TRBJ1-2; the D is unclear. CDR3 length: 16 residues. V was cut by 3 bases and J by 8 bases, with 22 bases left in between. CDR1 is MDHEN, CDR2 SYDVKM, per germline.

The chain uses TRBV28 and TRBJ2-7; maybe TRBD2 (5 bases). V lost 5 bases, J lost 0 bases, and 17 bases lay in between. CDR1 is MDHEN and CDR2 is SYDVKM in the germline V gene. The length of the CDR3 is 16 residues. The DNA for the CDR3 is TGTGCCAGCAGTCCTCTGGACTCTTTAAGCTCCTACGAGCAGTACTTC. Its protein is CASSPLDSLSSYEQYF.

This chain joins TRBV9 and TRBJ2-3; 11 nucleotides match TRBD2. The trim removed 0 bases at V and 2 bases at J, leaving 5 bases unmatched. The CDR3 has 17 amino acids. Germline V lookup: CDR1 SGDLS, CDR2 YYNGEE. CDR3 bases: TGTGCCAGCAGCGTAGGGGCGACTAGCGGGGCCACAGATACGCAGTATTTT. Its translation: CASSVGATSGATDTQYF.

The chain employs TRBV7-8 and TRBJ1-5; TRBD1 matches 8 bases. Looked up from germline, CDR1 is SGHVS and CDR2 is FQNEAQ. J lost 6 bases, V lost 5 bases, and 6 bases had no gene match. The CDR3 runs 14 residues. The CDR3 protein is CASSIGQGGQPQHF. The CDR3 region has the DNA TGTGCCAGCAGCATAGGACAGGGTGGTCAGCCCCAGCATTTT. The full variable domain, completed using reference TRBV7-8 and TRBJ1-5, is GAGVSQSPRYKVAKRGQDVALRCDPISGHVSLFWYQQALGQGPEFLTYFQNEAQLDKSGLPSDRFFAERPEGSVSTLKIQRTQQEDSAVYLCASSIGQGGQPQHFGDGTRLSIL.

The chain joins TRBV24-1 to TRBJ1-2, with 7 bases matching TRBD1. Looked up from germline, CDR1 is KGHDR and CDR2 is SFDVKD. The V and J ends lost 4 bases and 3 bases, in that order; junction bases with no gene match: 4. This CDR3 has 14 residues. CDR3: CATSDPQGYYGYTF. CDR3 DNA sequence: TGTGCCACCAGTGACCCACAGGGGTACTATGGCTACACCTTC.

The chain recombines TRBV7-2 with TRBJ2-1; D remains unclear. The CDR3 extends over 15 amino acids. With 3 bases removed from V and 6 bases from J, the gap between germline ends came to 15 bases. Germline CDR1 reads SGHTA; CDR2 reads FQGNSA. CDR3 sequence (DNA): TGTGCCAGCAGCTTTCTCGGTTTTCGGGTCAATGAGCAGTTCTTC. Protein product: CASSFLGFRVNEQFF.

The V gene is TRBV27, the J gene TRBJ2-2, with D tentatively TRBD2 (5 bases). Trimming left V 4 bases short and J 1 base short, with 7 bases between. CDR3 length: 14 amino acids. Germline V lookup: CDR1 MNHEY, CDR2 SMNVEV (reference sequence). CDR3 loop: CASSYGLNTGELFF. The CDR3 nucleotides are TGTGCCAGCAGTTACGGACTGAACACCGGGGAGCTGTTTTTT.